The 25 T cell receptor beta chains listed next were all sequenced from one sample in a study of radiotherapy plus CTLA-4 blockade in lung cancer (dated by TCRdb to between 2018 and 2020). Libraries were made using the immunoSEQ multiplex PCR assay. TCRdb limited this immuneACCESS table to in-frame rearrangements with V and J called. A share of clones is missing; checked studies link under half to unresolved V genes, and the rest is unexplained. The sample records 34,000 or so clones, around 75% of which are singletons. The top ten constitute 11% to 15% of the sample. Sequencing used peripheral blood, obtained from a patient treated with radiotherapy plus ipilimumab. The receptors here all came from a human donor with non-small cell lung cancer that progressed on radiotherapy plus ipilimumab.

This clone was counted only a few times. The CDR3 coding sequence is TGTGCCAGCAGCGGACAGGCGAACACTGAAGCTTTCTTT. As protein: CASSGQANTEAFF. This sequence joins TRBV2 and TRBJ1-1; 7 positions agree with TRBD1. Germline V gives CDR1 SNHLY, CDR2 FYNNEI. The V segment lost 6 bases and the J segment 1 base; nucleotides outside the gene matches: 2. This CDR3 comprises 13 residues.

The chain uses TRBV10-3 and TRBJ1-2; D not certain. This CDR3 is 17 amino acids long. V dropped 5 bases and J dropped 5 bases, with 24 bases sitting between them. From germline, CDR1 is ENHRY and CDR2 SYGVKD. CDR3 region: CAISPPNRATSRYGYTF. CDR3 nucleotide sequence: TGTGCCATCAGTCCGCCGAACCGGGCCACGAGCCGATATGGCTACACCTTC.

V gene TRBV15 combines with J gene TRBJ2-5; tentative D call: TRBD2 (6 bases). Trimming removed 1 base from V and 5 bases from J, with 11 bases in between. Germline CDR1 and CDR2: LNHNV and YYDKDF (reference sequence). CDR3 size: 14 residues. This chain's CDR3 is CATSRGGDFETQYF. CDR3 sequence (DNA): TGTGCCACCAGCAGAGGGGGGGATTTTGAGACCCAGTACTTC.

The chain recombines TRBV25-1 with TRBJ1-1; D unclear. The CDR3 totals 13 residues. Germline values: CDR1 MGHDK, CDR2 SYGVNS. V lost 8 bases and J 1 base, leaving 11 bases between the germline ends. CDR3 coding DNA: TGTGCCAGCCAAGGTGGCGGGAACACTGAAGCTTTCTTT. It specifies CASQGGGNTEAFF.

The rearrangement uses TRBV6-1 and TRBJ2-7, with 8 nucleotides matching TRBD2. The CDR3 consists of 12 residues. V trimming: 7 bases; J trimming: 7 bases; junction bases outside the gene matches: 6. Germline CDR1 is MNHNS and CDR2 is SASEGT. CDR3 residues: CASTTGGGEQYF. In DNA, the CDR3 is TGTGCCAGCACCACGGGAGGGGGGGAGCAGTACTTC.

The CDR3, as DNA: TGTGCCAGCAGCTTAGCGGGGGCGAACACCGGGGAGCTGTTTTTT. This gives the protein CASSLAGANTGELFF. The chain uses TRBV7-6 and TRBJ2-2; the D call may be TRBD1 or TRBD2 (5 bases each). This CDR3 spans 15 amino acids. Germline V gives CDR1 SGHVS, CDR2 FNYEAQ. V lost 0 bases, J lost 0 bases, and 5 bases lay in between. The full variable domain, completed using reference TRBV7-6 and TRBJ2-2, is GAGVSQSPRYKVTKRGQDVALRCDPISGHVSLYWYRQALGQGPEFLTYFNYEAQQDKSGLPNDRFSAERPEGSISTLTIQRTEQRDSAMYRCASSLAGANTGELFFGEGSRLTVL.

This clone was seen more than once but under ten times. The genes are TRBV30 and TRBJ1-1, with D uncertain. The V end lost 0 bases, the J end lost 0 bases, and 5 bases lay between the germline ends. CDR1 GTSNPN and CDR2 SVGIG come from the germline V gene (reference sequence). There are 13 residues in the CDR3. The CDR3 here is CAWSVNLNTEAFF. CDR3 DNA sequence: TGTGCCTGGAGTGTCAACTTGAACACTGAAGCTTTCTTT.

The chain links TRBV29-1 to TRBJ2-3, with D possibly being TRBD2 (5 bases). V gave up 8 bases and J gave up 1 base, with 19 bases separating them. The germline V gene has CDR1 SQVTM and CDR2 ANQGSEA. The CDR3 contains 15 residues. The CDR3 DNA follows: TGCAGCTCCGAGAGGCTTCTCGGGGGCACAGATACGCAGTATTTT. This codes for CSSERLLGGTDTQYF.

The gene calls are TRBV7-9 and TRBJ2-7, with D perhaps assigned TRBD1 or TRBD2 (5 bases each). Germline-derived CDR1 and CDR2 are SEHNR and FQNEAQ (reference sequence). The V gene lost 5 bases and the J gene lost 0 bases, with 11 bases spanning the gap. The CDR3 is made up of 14 amino acids. The CDR3 coding sequence is TGTGCCAGCAGCCAGGGACCCAGCTCCTACGAGCAGTACTTC. It codes for CASSQGPSSYEQYF. Combining the CDR3 with reference TRBV7-9 and TRBJ2-7 gives the whole variable domain DTGVSQNPRHKITKRGQNVTFRCDPISEHNRLYWYRQTLGQGPEFLTYFQNEAQLEKSRLLSDRFSAERPKGSFSTLEIQRTEQGDSAMYLCASSQGPSSYEQYFGPGTRLTVT.

The V call is TRBV28, the J call TRBJ1-4, with 7 bases fitting TRBD1. Trimming removed 5 bases from V and 8 bases from J; junction bases left unmatched: 8. This CDR3 has 14 amino acids. The germline V gene has CDR1 MDHEN and CDR2 SYDVKM. The CDR3 region has the DNA TGTGCCAGCAGTCATCGGGACAGACAGGAAAAACTGTTTTTT. Translation gives CASSHRDRQEKLFF.

V gene TRBV28 combines with J gene TRBJ2-3, with 7 bases that match TRBD2. CDR1 and CDR2 from the germline V gene are MDHEN and SYDVKM. This CDR3 is 16 amino acids long. J lost 3 bases, V lost 6 bases, and 12 bases had no gene match. DNA of the CDR3: TGTGCCAGCAGGGAGCTAGCGGACCTAGGGACAGATACGCAGTATTTT. Translating gives CASRELADLGTDTQYF.

The chain employs TRBV5-6 and TRBJ2-7; D not resolved. CDR1 is SGHDT and CDR2 is YYEEEE in the germline V gene. The V end was cut by 1 base, the J end by 5 bases, with 16 bases between. The CDR3 is 15 amino acids. Written as DNA, the CDR3 is TGTGCCAGCAGCTTGCCTACTACAGAAGCCCACGAGCAGTACTTC. It encodes CASSLPTTEAHEQYF. Using reference TRBV5-6 and TRBJ2-7 for the parts outside the CDR3, the full variable domain is DAGVTQSPTHLIKTRGQQVTLRCSPKSGHDTVSWYQQALGQGPQFIFQYYEEEERQRGNFPDRFSGHQFPNYSSELNVNALLLGDSALYLCASSLPTTEAHEQYFGPGTRLTVT.

The chain couples TRBV5-8 to TRBJ2-2; D is perhaps TRBD2 (6 bases). CDR1 and CDR2 (germline): SGHTS, YDEGEE. V lost 0 bases, J lost 6 bases, and 18 bases lay in between. The CDR3 is 17 amino acids. In DNA form, the CDR3 reads TGTGCCAGCAGCTTGGGAAAGACCTTACCGGGGGCCGGGGAGCTGTTTTTT. Translating it yields CASSLGKTLPGAGELFF.

The chain employs TRBV18 and TRBJ2-7, with TRBD1 identical over 10 bases. Germline CDR1 is KGHSH and CDR2 is LQKENI. Losses at the gene ends were 4 bases for V and 7 bases for J; bases not matched to a gene: 13. The CDR3 contains 16 residues. CDR3 amino acids: CASSHPAGTGVGEQYF. For the CDR3, the DNA is TGTGCCAGCTCACATCCTGCTGGGACAGGGGTGGGGGAGCAGTACTTC.

The chain employs TRBV21-1 and TRBJ1-1; TRBD1 is the table's D call and was not checked against the DNA. TRBV21-1 is a pseudogene locus. The CDR3 contains 14 residues. The CDR3, as DNA: TGTGCCACCCCTAACAGGGCAGGGAACACTGAAGCTTTCTTT. Amino acids: CATPNRAGNTEAFF.

V is TRBV28 and J is TRBJ1-6; TRBD1 matches 9 bases. V trimming: 4 bases; J trimming: 4 bases; junction bases outside the gene matches: 2. Germline CDR1 MDHEN, CDR2 SYDVKM. This CDR3 comprises 15 residues. CDR3 protein: CASSSGTGYNSPLHF. The CDR3 nucleotides read TGTGCCAGCAGTTCTGGGACAGGGTATAATTCACCCCTCCACTTT.

The chain joins TRBV29-1 to TRBJ2-2; tentatively, D is TRBD1 (6 bases). V lost 7 bases to trimming and J lost 7 bases, with 16 bases between them. The CDR3 sequence is 13 residues long. CDR1 is SQVTM, CDR2 ANQGSEA, per germline. The CDR3 spells CSGGSGVGGELFF. The CDR3 nucleotides are TGCAGCGGGGGGTCAGGGGTAGGCGGGGAGCTGTTTTTT.

This sequence joins TRBV5-6 and TRBJ1-1, with D hard to call. The CDR3 sequence is 16 residues long. V lost 1 base and J 2 bases, leaving 15 bases between the germline ends. Germline V lookup: CDR1 SGHDT, CDR2 YYEEEE. CDR3 in DNA: TGTGCCAGCAGCTTGTGGCAGGTCGAGGTTAACACTGAAGCTTTCTTT. Translation gives CASSLWQVEVNTEAFF. Using reference TRBV5-6 and TRBJ1-1 for the parts outside the CDR3, the full variable domain is DAGVTQSPTHLIKTRGQQVTLRCSPKSGHDTVSWYQQALGQGPQFIFQYYEEEERQRGNFPDRFSGHQFPNYSSELNVNALLLGDSALYLCASSLWQVEVNTEAFFGQGTRLTVV.

This clone was observed a single time. The chain combines TRBV7-3 with TRBJ2-1; a weak D match, TRBD2 (6 bases). CDR3 size: 13 residues. The V and J ends lost 2 bases and 8 bases respectively, with 10 bases between them. CDR1 is SGHTA and CDR2 is FQGTGA in the germline V gene. CDR3 sequence reads: CASSLGGNDEQFF. The DNA for the CDR3 is TGTGCCAGCAGCTTAGGAGGGAACGATGAGCAGTTCTTC.

V gene TRBV6-4 combines with J gene TRBJ2-3, with a possible D match to TRBD2 (7 bases). Germline V lookup: CDR1 MRHNA, CDR2 SNTAGT. This CDR3 comprises 15 residues. Between the trimmed V and J ends, which lost 0 bases and 2 bases, there was a span of 9 bases. CDR3 DNA: TGTGCCAGCAGTGACTCCGGGGGGCCCACAGATACGCAGTATTTT. Protein product: CASSDSGGPTDTQYF.

This rearrangement joins TRBV6-1 to TRBJ1-3, with TRBD1 identical over 7 bases. Germline CDR1 and CDR2: MNHNS and SASEGT. This CDR3 contains 15 residues. Losses at the gene ends were 5 bases for V and 8 bases for J; bases not matched to a gene: 12. This CDR3 is CASSPRQGLWDTIYF. CDR3 in DNA: TGTGCCAGCAGTCCCCGACAGGGTTTGTGGGACACCATATATTTT.

The gene calls are TRBV2 and TRBJ2-6; no clear D gene. The CDR3 totals 13 residues. V lost 3 bases, J lost 0 bases, and 0 bases lay in between. Germline V gene lookup returns CDR1 SNHLY and CDR2 FYNNEI. The CDR3 loop is CASSDSGANVLTF. In DNA form, the CDR3 reads TGTGCCAGCAGTGACTCTGGGGCCAACGTCCTGACTTTC.

V usage is TRBV5-1 and J usage is TRBJ1-3; 11 positions agree with TRBD1. This CDR3 has 19 residues. From germline, CDR1 is SGHRS and CDR2 YFSETQ. J gave up 8 bases and V 3 bases, and 19 bases lay outside the gene matches. CDR3 sequence reads: CASSSRPLGDRGNVYTIYF. The DNA of the CDR3 is TGCGCCAGCAGCTCTCGCCCCCTCGGGGACAGGGGGAATGTATACACCATATATTTT.

The rearrangement joins TRBV6-4 to TRBJ1-4; D is perhaps TRBD1 (5 bases). Trimming stripped 6 bases from V and 3 bases from J, with 8 bases between. Germline loops: CDR1 MRHNA, CDR2 SNTAGT. This CDR3 comprises 13 residues. In DNA, the CDR3 is TGTGCCAGCAGCCGGGACGCTAATGAAAAACTGTTTTTT. Residues: CASSRDANEKLFF.

The chain combines TRBV11-3 with TRBJ1-1; D is perhaps TRBD1 (5 bases). The germline CDR1 and CDR2 sequences are SGHNT and YENEEA. The CDR3 is made up of 13 amino acids. Trimming cost V 4 bases and J 0 bases, with 6 bases left between them. CDR3 in amino acids: CASSWDVNTEAFF. As DNA, the CDR3 is TGTGCCAGCAGCTGGGACGTGAACACTGAAGCTTTCTTT.